The clone carrying this T cell receptor beta chain was recorded at least ten times. Its matching antigen is unknown. V was pared by 5 bases and J by 10 bases, with 9 bases between. Germline V CDR1 and CDR2: SGHAT, FQDESV (reference sequence). There are 11 residues in the CDR3. The sample is drawn from a study of metastatic and nonmetastatic thyroid tumors. About the study: Repertoire comparisons spanned blood and tumor or nodule tissue from malignant and benign thyroid patients. Study-wide results and limits: In blood and tumor, TCR beta diversity was reportedly significantly higher in malignant thyroid tumors than in benign nodules.

All patients were treatment-naive before thyroid surgery. Authors' processing steps: CDR3 differences across clinicopathological groups were used to build a distant-metastasis classifier for papillary thyroid cancer. TCRdb re-processed the PCR reads through MiXCR. Here the V and J calls rest on TCRdb's processing, not on the authors' analysis. Among some 15,000 clones, approximately 20% were seen once, and the ten largest hold about a fifth. This chain joins TRBV11-1 and TRBJ2-1; D is unclear. Sequenced input: adjacent normal tissue. This TCR was recovered from a female donor with papillary thyroid cancer or a benign thyroid nodule (not recorded which). Some clones in this sample may be carry-over from other donors' samples. The CDR3 bases are TGTGCCAGCAGCCACCCCGGAGAGCAGTTCTTC. It encodes CASSHPGEQFF.